This T cell receptor beta chain was sequenced during a study of blood T cell repertoires in COVID-19 (TCRdb year 2020). Study-wide context: Collaborator samples came from the United States, Italy and Spain and covered acute and convalescent phases of COVID-19. Samples were obtained from the ongoing ImmuneRACE study (first 160 participants) and from some 1,300 subjects provided by 6 global collaborators. Subjects who had been exposed to COVID-19, were actively infected with it, or had recovered from it provided the deeply sampled blood TCRbeta repertoires that made up the dataset. HLA class I and class II types, where available, came from metadata supplied by the sample provider rather than from assay-based typing. The repertoires were made available in a free public database intended to serve as a resource for research on the immune response to SARS-CoV-2. The sample metadata nearly always contained a de-identified subject ID, COVID-19 status, age in years and sex. The prospective study material was composed of cDNA or gDNA derived from T cells, B-cell-depleted T cells, or PBMCs. Points the paper makes about the study in general: How much clinical and demographic metadata was included differed by source and by participant, and the metadata was provided uncurated.

The CDR1 and CDR2 encoded by the germline V gene are SNHLY and FYNNEI. Cut back by 1 base and 0 bases, the V and J ends lie 7 bases apart. Spanning cysteine to phenylalanine, the CDR3 consists of 15 amino acids. Solely the CDR3 DNA is kept, with 45 bases framed from the first base. One collaborating source in Seattle enrolled patients during active infection and followed them longitudinally through the course of disease. Each collaborating institution followed its own protocols to collect whole blood in K2EDTA tubes. Collaborator samples were shipped for TCRbeta analysis as frozen whole blood, isolated PBMCs, or DNA extracted from either sample type. TCRbeta CDR3 regions were amplified from genomic DNA by means of the immunoSEQ Assay, a bias-controlled multiplex PCR. As for the original processing: The number of nucleated cells in each sample was estimated from the amplification of reference gene primers within the assay. To quantify the absolute abundance of each unique TCRbeta CDR3 rearrangement, sequence reads were collapsed and filtered. For each sample, productive Simpson clonality was calculated as the square root of Simpson's diversity index over productive rearrangements. TCRdb mirrors the immuneACCESS table, restricted to in-frame sequences. Some clones are absent from its copies; in checked studies, under half trace to an unresolved V gene, and the reason for the others is unknown. The DNA gave D and trimming, while V, J and clone size come from that table. The sample table contains roughly 300,000 clones; only one count was recorded for approximately 84% of them. The ten largest clonotypes hold over 1.1% of the sample.

A note on this clone: This receptor's antigen is unknown. No much larger clone is present one base from it, and per-base qualities are unavailable.

This sequence was found in a human donor with COVID-19, enrolled during active disease. The donor label of this sample is uncertain. Source material: peripheral blood. The chain is encoded by TRBV2 joined to TRBJ2-1; TRBD2 is a weak D gene call, 6 bases matching. The DNA sequence reads TGTGCCAGCAGTGAAGGAGCGGGCTCCTACAATGAGCAGTTCTTC. This sequence encodes CASSEGAGSYNEQFF.